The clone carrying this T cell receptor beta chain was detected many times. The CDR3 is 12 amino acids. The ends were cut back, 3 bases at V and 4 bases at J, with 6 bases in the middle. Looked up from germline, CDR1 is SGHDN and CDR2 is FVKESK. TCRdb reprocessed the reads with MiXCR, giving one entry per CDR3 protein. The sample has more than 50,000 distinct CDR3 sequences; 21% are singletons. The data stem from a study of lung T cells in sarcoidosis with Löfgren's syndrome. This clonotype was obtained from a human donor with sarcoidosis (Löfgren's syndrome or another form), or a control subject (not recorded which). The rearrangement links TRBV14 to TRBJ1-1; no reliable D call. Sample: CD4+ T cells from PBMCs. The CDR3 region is CASSHEFTEAFF. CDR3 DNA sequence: TGTGCCAGCAGCCATGAGTTCACTGAAGCTTTCTTT.